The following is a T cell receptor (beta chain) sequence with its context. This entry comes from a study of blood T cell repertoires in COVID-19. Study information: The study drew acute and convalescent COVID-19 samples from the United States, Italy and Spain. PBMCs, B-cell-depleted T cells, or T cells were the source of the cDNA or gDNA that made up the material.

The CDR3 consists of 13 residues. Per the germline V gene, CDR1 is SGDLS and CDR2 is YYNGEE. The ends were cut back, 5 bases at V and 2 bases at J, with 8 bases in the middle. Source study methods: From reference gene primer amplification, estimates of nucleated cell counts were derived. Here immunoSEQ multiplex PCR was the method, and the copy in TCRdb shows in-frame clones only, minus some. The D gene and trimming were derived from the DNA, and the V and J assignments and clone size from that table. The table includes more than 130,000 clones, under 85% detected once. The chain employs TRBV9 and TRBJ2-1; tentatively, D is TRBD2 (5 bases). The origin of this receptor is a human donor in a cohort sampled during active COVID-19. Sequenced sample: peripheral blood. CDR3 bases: TGTGCCAGCAGTCTAGCAACCTACAATGAGCAGTTCTTC. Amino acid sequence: CASSLATYNEQFF.